This TCR beta chain derives from a study of T cells after yellow fever vaccination. Each CDR3 protein gets one entry after TCRdb re-called the 5' RACE reads with MiXCR. The sample records roughly 120,000 distinct CDR3 sequences, roughly 8.4% being singletons. This clonotype was seen at least ten times. The CDR3 spans 14 residues. Germline CDR1 DFQATT, CDR2 SNEGSKA (reference sequence). V lost 6 bases to trimming and J lost 1 base, with 14 bases between them. Here the sequenced sample was CD8+ T cells sorted from PBMCs, taken 45 days after the yellow fever booster vaccination. J is TRBJ2-3 and V is TRBV20-1; the D gene is possibly TRBD2 (6 bases). The receptor comes from a young man who received the YFV17D yellow fever vaccine. The DNA of the CDR3 is TGCAGTGCCGAAGACGGCGGGGGCACAGATACGCAGTATTTT. Protein: CSAEDGGGTDTQYF.